The T cell receptor (beta chain) under discussion was sequenced for a study of blood T cell repertoires in COVID-19. Study in general: Before being deemed recovered, Cohort 3 donors had two negative PCRs, clearance, or symptom resolution.

This CDR3 region has 14 residues. The J segment lost 4 bases and the V segment lost 4 bases, leaving 5 bases of the junction unmatched. Per germline, CDR1 MNHEY and CDR2 SMNVEV (reference sequence). Per the original methods: Reference gene primer amplification gave estimated nucleated cell counts. Method: immunoSEQ multiplex PCR; TCRdb's copy keeps in-frame clones and lacks some. Clone size and the V and J calls come from that table; the DNA yielded D and trimming. Of 210,000 or so clones in the sample, around 85% were seen once. The sequence was obtained from a woman between 45 and 60 years old in a cohort exposed to, infected with or recovered from COVID-19 (not recorded which). The chain is built from TRBV27 and TRBJ2-7, with 9 nucleotides matching TRBD1. The sequencing input was PBMCs or T cells enriched from blood (not recorded which). The CDR3 nucleotides are TGTGCCAGCAGTTCGACCGGGACAGGGTACGAGCAGTACTTC. Translating it yields CASSSTGTGYEQYF.